Listed below are T cell receptor beta chains from one sample, sequenced in a study of T cell repertoires in cytomegalovirus infection. The antigens of these receptors remain unknown. MiXCR, run by TCRdb on the reads, gives a single entry per CDR3 protein. The sample yields 370,000 or so distinct CDR3 sequences, nearly 35% seen once. The sample consisted of cultured PBMCs, taken from culture after CMV antigen stimulation. These receptors originate from a human donor in good health (CMV status not recorded). Some clones in this sample may be carry-over from other donors' samples. CDR3s include the opening cysteine and the closing phenylalanine or tryptophan. D genes are given only for firm matches. Size is omitted from some rows. Given values are once, few, many or a class for expanded clones.

J gene | clone size | D gene | V gene | CDR3 protein | CDR3 DNA
TRBJ2-5 | many | TRBD2 | TRBV7-2 | CASSLRLAGAQETQYF | TGTGCCAGCAGCTTAAGGCTAGCGGGAGCGCAAGAGACCCAGTACTTC
TRBJ2-1 | once | TRBD2 | TRBV19 | CASRLAGGVNEQFF | TGTGCCAGTAGATTAGCGGGAGGGGTAAATGAGCAGTTCTTC
TRBJ2-3 | few | TRBD2 | TRBV6-5 | CASRKTFARGLAGPDTQYF | TGTGCCAGCAGGAAGACCTTCGCCCGGGGACTAGCAGGCCCAGATACGCAGTATTTT
TRBJ2-5 | few | TRBD2 | TRBV7-2 | CASSAQWTSGIRETQYF | TGTGCCAGCAGCGCTCAATGGACTAGCGGGATACGAGAGACCCAGTACTTC
TRBJ2-7 | few | TRBD1 | TRBV29-1 | CSAAGGSYEQYF | TGCAGCGCCGCAGGGGGCTCCTACGAGCAGTACTTC
TRBJ1-5 | - | - | TRBV7-2 | CASSGGWINQPQHF | TGTGCCAGCAGCGGGGGTTGGATAAATCAGCCCCAGCATTTT
TRBJ1-1 | many | - | TRBV7-8 | CASSLVKAGNTEAFF | TGTGCCAGCAGCTTAGTGAAGGCTGGGAACACTGAAGCTTTCTTT
TRBJ2-3 | - | TRBD2 | TRBV7-8 | CASSSISGRSPDTQYF | TGTGCCAGCAGCTCAATTAGCGGGAGGTCCCCAGATACGCAGTATTTT
TRBJ2-1 | many | - | TRBV7-9 | CASSLGGTANEQFF | TGTGCCAGCAGCTTAGGCGGGACAGCGAATGAGCAGTTCTTC
TRBJ2-1 | - | TRBD2 | TRBV19 | CASAGTSGSGEQFF | TGTGCCAGTGCTGGGACTAGCGGGAGCGGTGAGCAGTTCTTC
TRBJ1-5 | - | TRBD1 | TRBV12-3/TRBV12-4 | CASSSLKGTGNQPQHF | TGTGCCAGCAGTTCCTTAAAGGGGACAGGGAATCAGCCCCAGCATTTT
TRBJ2-3 | few | TRBD2 | TRBV28 | CASSVTSGHTDTQYF | TGTGCCAGCAGTGTGACTAGCGGCCACACAGATACGCAGTATTTT
TRBJ2-3 | - | TRBD2 | TRBV15 | CATSGPPTSGTYTDTQYF | TGTGCCACCAGCGGGCCCCCAACTAGCGGGACTTACACAGATACGCAGTATTTT
TRBJ2-2 | - | TRBD2 | TRBV7-4 | CASSLVAGPTGELFF | TGTGCCAGCAGCCTCGTAGCGGGACCCACCGGGGAGCTGTTTTTT
TRBJ2-1 | - | - | TRBV4-1 | CASSQEGTEPYNEQFF | TGCGCCAGCAGCCAAGAAGGAACGGAGCCTTACAATGAGCAGTTCTTC
TRBJ2-5 | once | - | TRBV20-1 | CSASPIRNQETQYF | TGCAGTGCCTCTCCAATACGTAACCAAGAGACCCAGTACTTC
TRBJ2-5 | many | TRBD2 | TRBV7-2 | CASSPRRLAGETQYF | TGTGCCAGCAGCCCAAGGAGGCTAGCGGGAGAGACCCAGTACTTC
TRBJ2-3 | - | TRBD2 | TRBV24-1 | CATSDPSGRDTDTQYF | TGTGCCACCAGTGATCCCAGCGGGAGGGACACAGATACGCAGTATTTT
TRBJ1-1 | - | TRBD1 | TRBV20-1 | CSASFPDRGQVGEAFF | TGCAGTGCTAGCTTCCCGGACAGGGGGCAAGTGGGTGAAGCTTTCTTT
TRBJ2-3 | - | - | TRBV7-2 | CASSLAWGGENRGNF | TGTGCCAGCAGCTTAGCGTGGGGGGGGGAGAACAGGGGAAATTTT
TRBJ2-1 | few | - | TRBV12-3/TRBV12-4 | CASTKTLVSGNEQFF | TGTGCCAGCACCAAGACACTAGTGAGTGGCAATGAGCAGTTCTTC
TRBJ2-1 | many | - | TRBV11-2 | CASSLLLGSSYNEQFF | TGTGCCAGCAGCCTCCTTTTGGGGAGCTCCTACAATGAGCAGTTCTTC
TRBJ1-4 | few | TRBD1 | TRBV11-2 | CASSFRAGGEEKLFF | TGTGCCAGCAGCTTTCGGGCAGGGGGCGAAGAAAAACTGTTTTTT
TRBJ2-5 | - | TRBD1 | TRBV29-1 | CSVLRDRQETQYF | TGCAGCGTGCTCCGGGACAGACAAGAGACCCAGTACTTC
TRBJ2-5 | few | - | TRBV11-2 | CASSLDGRGSRETQYF | TGTGCCAGCAGCTTAGACGGCCGGGGGAGCAGGGAGACCCAGTACTTC
TRBJ2-3 | - | TRBD2 | TRBV27 | CASSPLAGGYTDTQYF | TGTGCCAGCAGCCCACTAGCGGGTGGATACACAGATACGCAGTATTTT
TRBJ2-2 | few | - | TRBV19 | CASSIIGDTGELFF | TGTGCCAGTAGTATTATCGGTGACACCGGGGAGCTGTTTTTT
TRBJ1-4 | large | TRBD1 | TRBV7-8 | CASSNNPGQANEKLFF | TGTGCCAGCAGCAACAACCCGGGACAGGCGAATGAAAAACTGTTTTTT
TRBJ2-4 | many | TRBD2 | TRBV7-2 | CASSPSPDGAGATLAKNIQYF | TGTGCCAGCAGCCCGTCCCCCGACGGAGCGGGAGCAACGCTAGCCAAAAACATTCAGTACTTC
TRBJ1-5 | - | - | TRBV6-2/TRBV6-3 | CASSYYPGLNKNQPQHF | TGTGCCAGCAGTTACTATCCGGGCCTAAATAAGAATCAGCCCCAGCATTTT
TRBJ2-1 | few | - | TRBV5-1 | CASSARLGGGYYNEQFF | TGCGCCAGCAGCGCCAGACTAGGCGGAGGATACTACAATGAGCAGTTCTTC
TRBJ1-1 | - | - | TRBV10-3 | CATRPPGAFSRSTEAFF | TGTGCCACACGTCCCCCAGGAGCCTTTTCGAGGTCCACTGAAGCTTTCTTT
TRBJ1-2 | - | TRBD1 | TRBV6-6 | CASSIRRGEGGYTF | TGTGCCAGCAGTATCCGCAGGGGGGAAGGGGGCTACACCTTC
TRBJ2-3 | - | - | TRBV4-3 | CASSQEWAGTDTQYF | TGCGCCAGCAGCCAAGAATGGGCTGGCACAGATACGCAGTATTTT
TRBJ2-4 | - | - | TRBV6-2/TRBV6-3 | CASSYWDSHAKNIQYF | TGTGCCAGCAGTTACTGGGACTCCCACGCCAAAAACATTCAGTACTTC
TRBJ2-2 | - | TRBD1 | TRBV6-2/TRBV6-3 | CASNNRDSNTGELFF | TGTGCCAGCAATAACCGGGACAGCAACACCGGGGAGCTGTTTTTT
TRBJ2-4 | - | - | TRBV6-2/TRBV6-3 | CAVTGGNIQYF | TGTGCCGTCACGGGTGGAAACATTCAGTACTTC
TRBJ2-5 | few | TRBD1 | TRBV7-6 | CASKRGTGRQETQYF | TGTGCCAGCAAGAGGGGGACAGGGCGACAAGAGACCCAGTACTTC
TRBJ1-5 | - | - | TRBV28 | CASSFGPNYQPQHF | TGTGCCAGCAGTTTCGGGCCGAATTATCAGCCCCAGCATTTT
TRBJ2-1 | - | - | TRBV7-2 | CASSSRPAYNEQFF | TGTGCCAGCAGCTCTCGACCGGCTTACAATGAGCAGTTCTTC
TRBJ1-1 | - | TRBD1 | TRBV6-1 | CASRPGGVTEAFF | TGTGCCAGCAGACCAGGGGGCGTCACTGAAGCTTTCTTT
TRBJ2-1 | - | TRBD2 | TRBV10-3 | CAIGRTSGNNEQFF | TGTGCCATCGGGCGGACTAGCGGGAACAATGAGCAGTTCTTC
TRBJ2-5 | - | TRBD1 | TRBV6-1 | CASSYNGRTGETQYF | TGTGCCAGCAGTTATAATGGGAGGACAGGGGAGACCCAGTACTTC
TRBJ1-6 | few | TRBD1 | TRBV7-2 | CASSGWTGGGNSPLHF | TGTGCCAGCAGTGGTTGGACAGGAGGAGGTAATTCACCCCTCCACTTT
TRBJ1-5 | - | - | TRBV7-2 | CASSITGSNQPQHF | TGTGCCAGCAGTATCACAGGTAGCAATCAGCCCCAGCATTTT
TRBJ1-1 | - | - | TRBV19 | CASSIEGVADEAFF | TGTGCCAGTAGTATAGAGGGAGTGGCAGACGAAGCTTTCTTT
TRBJ2-1 | - | TRBD2 | TRBV7-3 | CASSLTSSGSNEQFF | TGTGCCAGCAGCTTAACGTCTAGCGGGAGCAATGAGCAGTTCTTC
TRBJ1-1 | - | - | TRBV10-3 | CAISESTLLTEAFF | TGTGCCATCAGTGAGTCTACTCTTCTGACGGAAGCTTTCTTT
TRBJ2-1 | few | - | TRBV12-3/TRBV12-4 | CASSLGTTGTNEQFF | TGTGCCAGCAGTTTAGGAACTACCGGTACTAATGAGCAGTTCTTC
TRBJ2-3 | - | - | TRBV19 | CASSIGLMGSGTDTQYF | TGTGCCAGTAGTATAGGACTGATGGGGAGCGGCACAGATACGCAGTATTTT
TRBJ2-3 | few | - | TRBV7-2 | CASSLGGQSTDTQYF | TGTGCCAGCAGCTTAGGGGGGCAGAGCACAGATACGCAGTATTTT
TRBJ1-4 | many | TRBD1 | TRBV7-8 | CASSLGDRRGEKLFF | TGTGCCAGCAGCTTAGGGGACAGGAGGGGTGAAAAACTGTTTTTT
TRBJ2-1 | - | - | TRBV10-3 | CAISESGGLPSHNEQFF | TGTGCCATCAGTGAGTCGGGAGGACTCCCGAGTCACAATGAGCAGTTCTTC